The rows below give T cell receptor beta chains drawn from one sample of a study of cytomegalovirus exposure and HLA in healthy donors. Using immunoSEQ multiplex PCR, the repertoire was profiled, and TCRdb retains in-frame clones only, with some absent. This sample has around 250,000 clones, with roughly 90% found just once. Material: PBMCs. These receptors all stem from a woman under 30 in good health and CMV-seronegative. The CDR3 runs from the conserved cysteine through the conserved F or W. Each record gives: V gene, J gene, D gene, CDR3 protein, CDR3 DNA. The D gene is left open where the match is weak.

TRBV5-1	TRBJ1-2	.	CASSLYTGTIDGYTF	TGCGCCAGCAGCTTGTATACAGGGACCATTGATGGCTACACCTTC
TRBV28	TRBJ1-5	.	CASATGRLQPQHF	TGTGCCAGTGCCACGGGAAGGCTCCAGCCCCAGCATTTT
TRBV4-1	TRBJ2-2	TRBD1	CASSQDERGRSTGELFF	TGCGCCAGCAGCCAAGATGAAAGGGGGCGCAGCACCGGGGAGCTGTTTTTT
TRBV30	TRBJ2-5	TRBD2	CAWSRGGAGQPLETQYF	TGTGCCTGGTCGCGCGGGGGGGCAGGCCAACCTTTAGAGACCCAGTACTTC
TRBV11-1	TRBJ2-5	TRBD2	CASSFVRGGSQETQYF	TGTGCCAGCAGCTTTGTGCGGGGAGGGTCCCAAGAGACCCAGTACTTC
TRBV7-8	TRBJ2-2	.	CASVSQSNTGELFF	TGTGCCAGCGTCTCGCAGTCGAACACCGGGGAGCTGTTTTTT
TRBV18	TRBJ1-2	.	CASSPDAQGGNYGYTF	TGTGCCAGCTCACCAGATGCTCAGGGTGGTAACTATGGCTACACCTTC
TRBV10-3	TRBJ2-3	TRBD2	CAISVPAGGYLADTQYF	TGTGCCATCAGTGTCCCAGCGGGGGGGTATTTGGCGGATACGCAGTATTTT
TRBV5-4	TRBJ1-1	.	CASSLGPEAFF	TGTGCCAGCAGCTTGGGGCCTGAAGCTTTCTTT
TRBV14	TRBJ1-2	.	CASSQASNYGYTF	TGTGCCAGCAGCCAAGCGAGTAACTATGGCTACACCTTC
TRBV4-3	TRBJ2-1	TRBD1	CASSQEGGQDYNEQFF	TGCGCCAGCAGCCAAGAGGGGGGACAGGACTACAATGAGCAGTTCTTC
TRBV2	TRBJ2-5	TRBD1	CASSFSTGGAGETQYF	TGTGCCAGCAGTTTCTCGACAGGGGGCGCAGGAGAGACCCAGTACTTC
TRBV6-5	TRBJ2-1	.	CASSYSSRVVEQFF	TGTGCCAGCAGTTACTCGAGCAGGGTTGTTGAGCAGTTCTTC
TRBV5-1	TRBJ1-2	TRBD1	CASSYVQGQGPYGYTF	TGCGCCAGCAGCTACGTCCAAGGACAGGGACCTTATGGCTACACCTTC
TRBV27	TRBJ2-2	.	CASSLYVGRRGDTGELFF	TGTGCCAGCAGTTTATACGTGGGGCGCAGGGGGGACACCGGGGAGCTGTTTTTT